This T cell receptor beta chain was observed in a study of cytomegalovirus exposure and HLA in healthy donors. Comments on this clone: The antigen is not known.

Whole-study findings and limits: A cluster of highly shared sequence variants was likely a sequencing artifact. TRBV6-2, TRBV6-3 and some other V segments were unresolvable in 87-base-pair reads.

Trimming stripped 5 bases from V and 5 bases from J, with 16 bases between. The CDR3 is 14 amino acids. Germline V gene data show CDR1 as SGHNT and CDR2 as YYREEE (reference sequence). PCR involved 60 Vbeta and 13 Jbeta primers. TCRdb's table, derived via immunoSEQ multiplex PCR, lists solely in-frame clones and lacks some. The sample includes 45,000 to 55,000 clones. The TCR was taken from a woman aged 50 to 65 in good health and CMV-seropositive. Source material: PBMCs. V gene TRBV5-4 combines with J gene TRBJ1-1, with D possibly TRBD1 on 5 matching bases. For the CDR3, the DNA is TGTGCCAGCAGATTTGGGGGGGGAAGAACTGAAGCTTTCTTT. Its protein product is CASRFGGGRTEAFF.